The source of this T cell receptor beta chain is a study of control samples from healthy donors and cancer patients (dated by TCRdb to about 2020). The trim is 1 base for V and 0 bases for J, with a gap of 18 bases between the germline ends. The CDR3 runs 18 residues from the cysteine to the phenylalanine. This entry keeps only the CDR3 DNA: 54 bases, framed from base 1. Looking up the germline V gene yields CDR1 MGHDK and CDR2 SYGVNS. Libraries came from the immunoSEQ multiplex PCR assay. TCRdb carries this immuneACCESS record with in-frame sequences only. Its versions omit some clonotypes, under half of them owing to an unresolved V gene in the studies checked, with the rest unexplained. For this sample the table gives 100,000 to 150,000 clones, of which approximately 92% were detected only once. Of the sample, 0.58% is held by the ten largest clones. In regard to this clone: Its antigen target is currently unknown. No base quality information exists; no much larger clone differs at one position.

The sequenced material came from PBMCs. The sequence was collected from a man older than 75 with head and neck cancer. The chain uses TRBV25-1 and TRBJ1-2; TRBD1 is perhaps the D gene, given 6 matching bases. The DNA sequence is as follows: TGTGCCAGCAGTGAATCCACACGGGGGCCTTTAGCTAACTATGGCTACACCTTC. This codes for CASSESTRGPLANYGYTF.